A single T cell receptor (beta chain) is shown here with its context. Antigen unknown. The ends lost 0 bases at V and 1 base at J; junction bases unmatched: 7. The CDR3 consists of 17 residues. Germline V lookup: CDR1 SGHKS, CDR2 YYEKEE (reference sequence). This sample is drawn from a study of CD8 T cells in ankylosing spondylitis. Overall study results and limits: Significant enrichment of disease-linked clones was reported in matched ankylosing spondylitis synovial fluid.

The TCR beta libraries were generated through quantitative 5'-RACE incorporating molecular barcodes. One entry per CDR3 protein results from TCRdb running MiXCR on the 5' RACE reads. Of about 130,000 distinct CDR3 sequences in the sample, around 15% were seen once. Source material: blood, either unsorted or a sorted T cell fraction (not recorded which). This chain links TRBV5-5 with TRBJ2-4; 7 positions agree with TRBD1. The sequence came from a female donor with ankylosing spondylitis or in good health (not recorded which). The CDR3 DNA reads as TGTGCCAGCAGCTTGGCCCACACAGGGGCGGCCAAAAACATTCAGTACTTC. Translation gives CASSLAHTGAAKNIQYF. The full variable domain, its missing parts supplied by reference TRBV5-5 and TRBJ2-4, is DAGVTQSPTHLIKTRGQQVTLRCSPISGHKSVSWYQQVLGQGPQFIFQYYEKEERGRGNFPDRFSARQFPNYSSELNVNALLLGDSALYLCASSLAHTGAAKNIQYFGAGTRLSVL.